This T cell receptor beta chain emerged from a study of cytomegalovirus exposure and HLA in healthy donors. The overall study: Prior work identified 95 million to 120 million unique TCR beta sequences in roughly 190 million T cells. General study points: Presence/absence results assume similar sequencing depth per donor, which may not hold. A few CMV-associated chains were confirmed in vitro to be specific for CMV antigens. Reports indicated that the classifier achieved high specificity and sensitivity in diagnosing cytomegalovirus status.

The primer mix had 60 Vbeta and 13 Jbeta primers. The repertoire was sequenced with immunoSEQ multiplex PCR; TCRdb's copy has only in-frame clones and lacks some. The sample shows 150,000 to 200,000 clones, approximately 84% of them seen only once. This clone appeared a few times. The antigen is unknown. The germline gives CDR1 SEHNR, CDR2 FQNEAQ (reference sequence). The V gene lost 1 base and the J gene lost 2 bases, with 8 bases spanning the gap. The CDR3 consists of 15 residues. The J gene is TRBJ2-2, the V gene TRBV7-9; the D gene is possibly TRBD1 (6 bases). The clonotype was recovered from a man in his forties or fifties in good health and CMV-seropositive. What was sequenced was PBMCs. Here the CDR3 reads CASSLVQGNTGELFF. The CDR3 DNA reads TGTGCCAGCAGCTTAGTACAGGGAAACACCGGGGAGCTGTTTTTT.